Listed below are T cell receptor beta chains from one sample, sequenced in a study of blood T cells in healthy people across ages. TCRdb reprocessed the 5' RACE reads with MiXCR, giving one entry per CDR3 protein. The sample yields 870,000 or so distinct CDR3 sequences, about 28% seen once. The specimen was blood. These receptors came from a woman older than 75 in good health. The conserved cysteine and the conserved F or W are not part of the CDR3 here.

cdr3_aa	v_call	j_call
ASSYPGTLAKNIQY	TRBV28	TRBJ2-4
ASSWDGSTGELF	TRBV5-1	TRBJ2-2
ASSVRGEGYNEQF	TRBV7-3	TRBJ2-1
SAAGVGRGYT	TRBV20-1	TRBJ1-2
ASRNPGPTQY	TRBV12-3/TRBV12-4	TRBJ2-3
ASSLNVKNIQY	TRBV7-9	TRBJ2-4
ASRQLTGLGEETQY	TRBV7-2	TRBJ2-5
ASSYIAGNQPQH	TRBV6-2/TRBV6-3	TRBJ1-5
ASSLWEYPNNEQF	TRBV12-3/TRBV12-4	TRBJ2-1
ASSYGSGSFSEAF	TRBV6-6	TRBJ1-1
SAPRLPFFYEQY	TRBV29-1	NA
ASSSSGFPEQY	TRBV28	TRBJ2-7
ATPTGGVTEAF	TRBV10-3	TRBJ1-1
ASSFDRTGEQY	TRBV12-3/TRBV12-4	TRBJ2-5
ASSFGGGGQF	TRBV2	TRBJ2-1
AGSVEGGEGSKNIQY	TRBV9	TRBJ2-4
AAKTAYGYT	TRBV12-3/TRBV12-4	TRBJ1-2
ASRPPGTGFAF	TRBV6-5	TRBJ1-1
ASSLPLGGAGYGYT	TRBV7-2	TRBJ1-2
ASSFRGRTEAF	TRBV7-2	TRBJ1-1
ATSARARNQPQH	TRBV15	TRBJ1-5
SASGDYYEQY	TRBV20-1	TRBJ2-7
ASGAGGAGTNEKLF	TRBV28	TRBJ1-4
ASRDRGTFSNQPQH	TRBV6-2/TRBV6-3	TRBJ1-5